These 27 T cell receptor beta chains were sequenced from one sample in a study of control samples from healthy donors and cancer patients. Method: immunoSEQ multiplex PCR; TCRdb's copy keeps in-frame clones and lacks some. Of about 34,000 clones listed, approximately 90% are singletons. Specimen: PBMCs. These receptors came from a woman between 40 and 55 years old with lung cancer.

J is TRBJ2-5 and V is TRBV6-2 or TRBV6-3, with 10 bases matching TRBD2. Germline V gene lookup returns CDR1 MNHEY and CDR2 SVGEGT. The CDR3 extends over 16 amino acids. The V and J ends lost 2 bases and 5 bases, in that order; junction bases with no gene match: 8. Here the CDR3 reads CASSYGLAGVGETQYF. The CDR3 DNA follows: TGTGCCAGCAGTTACGGTCTAGCGGGGGTTGGGGAGACCCAGTACTTC.

The rearrangement links TRBV28 to TRBJ1-6; 8 bases match TRBD1. This CDR3 spans 14 amino acids. Germline V gene data show CDR1 as MDHEN and CDR2 as SYDVKM. V dropped 3 bases and J dropped 7; count of bases not matched to a gene: 2. In DNA, the CDR3 is TGTGCCAGCAGTTTGGGACAGGCCAATTCACCCCTCCACTTT. Residues: CASSLGQANSPLHF.

The gene calls are TRBV27 and TRBJ1-1, with 7 positions matching TRBD1. Trimming took 6 bases from V and 4 from J; bases not matched to a gene: 8. The CDR3 is 14 residues long. Germline assignment: CDR1 MNHEY and CDR2 SMNVEV (reference sequence). CDR3 bases: TGTGCCAGCAGGCGACAGGGAGAAGGCACTGAAGCTTTCTTT. Residues: CASRRQGEGTEAFF.

This clone showed up just a few times. The V call is TRBV5-1, the J call TRBJ2-7; 9 bases line up with TRBD1. This CDR3 comprises 14 residues. Trimming took 5 bases from V and 4 from J; bases not matched to a gene: 7. Germline values: CDR1 SGHRS, CDR2 YFSETQ. CDR3: CASSSGTGLYEQYF. CDR3 DNA: TGCGCCAGCAGTTCCGGGACAGGGCTATACGAGCAGTACTTC.

The chain has TRBV5-6 and TRBJ2-7, with D perhaps assigned TRBD1 or TRBD2 (5 bases each). V lost 4 bases and J lost 7, with 21 bases in between. The germline gives CDR1 SGHDT, CDR2 YYEEEE. The CDR3 length is 15 residues. CDR3 protein: CASSQDDRGMVEQYF. As DNA, the CDR3 is TGTGCCAGCAGCCAAGATGACAGAGGGATGGTTGAGCAGTACTTC.

This chain links TRBV5-1 with TRBJ1-1; a weak D match, TRBD1 (5 bases). CDR3 length: 13 residues. Per the germline V gene, CDR1 is SGHRS and CDR2 is YFSETQ. Deletions cut 5 bases from V and 0 bases from J, with 8 bases between. The CDR3 DNA sequence: TGCGCCAGCAGAGGACAAATGAACACTGAAGCTTTCTTT. Protein sequence: CASRGQMNTEAFF.

The rearrangement links TRBV12-3 or TRBV12-4 to TRBJ1-2; a weak D match, TRBD1 (5 bases). The ends were cut back, 5 bases at V and 4 bases at J, with 8 bases in the middle. This CDR3 region has 12 residues. The CDR3 loop reads CASSGGGYGYTF. The DNA for the CDR3 is TGTGCCAGCAGTGGGGGGGGCTATGGCTACACCTTC.

This sequence joins TRBV24-1 and TRBJ2-3; 8 nucleotides match TRBD2. The junction had 11 bases not matched to a gene; V was cut back by 4 bases and J by 3 bases. Germline CDR1 and CDR2: KGHDR and SFDVKD. The CDR3 runs to 17 residues. This CDR3 is CATSDRGTSGGTDTQYF. The CDR3 region has the DNA TGTGCCACCAGTGACCGGGGGACTAGTGGGGGTACAGATACGCAGTATTTT.

V is TRBV10-2 and J is TRBJ1-2; no firm D call. V was clipped by 9 bases and J by 6 bases, with 14 bases between them. Germline CDR1 is WSHSY and CDR2 is SAAADI. The CDR3 extends over 12 amino acids. CDR3 nucleotides: TGCGCCAGTTTAGACTCGGAGAATGGCTACACCTTC. This translates into CASLDSENGYTF.

This clone was seen a single time. The chain carries TRBV19 and TRBJ2-5; 12 bases are a match to TRBD2. The CDR3 has 17 residues. The V gene end was trimmed by 4 bases and the J gene end by 4 bases; junction bases not matched to a gene: 10. The germline gives CDR1 LNHDA, CDR2 SQIVND (reference sequence). The CDR3 loop is CASSNGLAGGTVETQYF. DNA of the CDR3: TGTGCCAGTAGTAACGGTCTAGCGGGGGGGACCGTAGAGACCCAGTACTTC.

J is TRBJ2-5 and V is TRBV9; a weak D match, TRBD1 (5 bases). Trimming removed 3 bases from V and 5 bases from J, with 14 bases in between. The length of the CDR3 is 14 residues. Germline assignment: CDR1 SGDLS and CDR2 YYNGEE. The CDR3 spells CASSDLLTEETQYF. CDR3 DNA: TGTGCCAGCAGCGATCTTCTGACAGAGGAGACCCAGTACTTC. Complete variable domain (other parts from reference TRBV9 and TRBJ2-5): DSGVTQTPKHLITATGQRVTLRCSPRSGDLSVYWYQQSLDQGLQFLIQYYNGEERAKGNILERFSAQQFPDLHSELNLSSLELGDSALYFCASSDLLTEETQYFGPGTRLLVL.

This chain links TRBV7-9 with TRBJ2-3; D remains ambiguous. The germline V gene encodes CDR1 SEHNR and CDR2 FQNEAQ (reference sequence). CDR3 length: 14 amino acids. With 5 bases removed from V and 1 base from J, the gap between germline ends came to 10 bases. CDR3 loop: CASSPTRGTDTQYF. CDR3 DNA sequence: TGTGCCAGCAGCCCGACTCGCGGCACAGATACGCAGTATTTT.

The chain couples TRBV7-2 to TRBJ2-1; TRBD2 agrees at 8 bases. The V and J ends lost 7 bases and 0 bases, in that order; junction bases with no gene match: 5. This CDR3 is 15 amino acids long. Germline CDR1 reads SGHTA; CDR2 reads FQGNSA. CDR3 coding DNA: TGTGCCAGCACCCCCGGGGGGGTCTCCTACAATGAGCAGTTCTTC. It codes for CASTPGGVSYNEQFF.

In the case of this clone: This sample includes further DNA sequences coding for the same CDR3. This rearrangement joins TRBV29-1 to TRBJ1-1; tentative D call: TRBD1 (5 bases). Between the trimmed V and J ends, which lost 7 bases and 5 bases, there was a span of 20 bases. There are 14 residues in the CDR3. CDR1 and CDR2 (germline): SQVTM, ANQGSEA. Here the CDR3 DNA reads TGCAGCGAGAGTCGTGGGGCCATGGATACTGAAGCTTTCTTT. As protein: CSESRGAMDTEAFF.

The chain has TRBV30 and TRBJ1-3; maybe TRBD1 (5 bases). Trimming removed 0 bases from V and 0 bases from J, with 12 bases in between. This CDR3 has 16 residues. The germline CDR1 and CDR2 sequences are GTSNPN and SVGIG (reference sequence). The CDR3 spells CAWSVPRQSSGNTIYF. CDR3 DNA sequence: TGTGCCTGGAGTGTGCCCCGACAGAGCTCTGGAAACACCATATATTTT.

The chain is built from TRBV3-1 (or the pseudogene TRBV3-2) and TRBJ1-2; D is ambiguous. The CDR3 consists of 13 residues. Deletions cut 4 bases from V and 8 bases from J, with 14 bases between. Germline V gene sequence: CDR1 LGHDT, CDR2 YNNKEL (reference sequence). CDR3 sequence reads: CASSPPGLNGYTF. CDR3 nucleotides: TGTGCCAGCAGCCCGCCCGGACTTAACGGCTACACCTTC.

The chain links TRBV5-1 to TRBJ2-4; 11 bases are shared with TRBD1. The CDR3 runs to 17 residues. Germline V lookup: CDR1 SGHRS, CDR2 YFSETQ. Germline trimming cut 4 bases from V and 1 base from J; bases unmatched to any gene: 7. The CDR3 nucleotides read TGCGCCAGCAGCCTGGACAGGGGGCGGTTGGCCAAAAACATTCAGTACTTC. Translation gives CASSLDRGRLAKNIQYF. Filled out from reference TRBV5-1 and TRBJ2-4, the complete variable domain reads KAGVTQTPRYLIKTRGQQVTLSCSPISGHRSVSWYQQTPGQGLQFLFEYFSETQRNKGNFPGRFSGRQFSNSRSEMNVSTLELGDSALYLCASSLDRGRLAKNIQYFGAGTRLSVL.

CDR3 in amino acids: CASSPDGQETQYF. The CDR3 nucleotides read TGTGCCAGCAGCCCAGACGGACAAGAGACCCAGTACTTC. The rearrangement links TRBV7-9 to TRBJ2-5; D is unresolved. Trimming left V 5 bases short and J 2 bases short, with 9 bases between. This CDR3 contains 13 residues. Germline V lookup: CDR1 SEHNR, CDR2 FQNEAQ (reference sequence).

The V and J genes are TRBV18 and TRBJ2-3, with TRBD1 matching over 9 bases. V dropped 6 bases and J dropped 6; count of bases not matched to a gene: 4. The CDR3 length is 13 residues. Germline lookup yields CDR1 KGHSH and CDR2 LQKENI. The CDR3 region has the DNA TGTGCCAGCTCGACAGGGGGAGAGGATACGCAGTATTTT. This sequence encodes CASSTGGEDTQYF.

The V call is TRBV3-1 (or the pseudogene TRBV3-2), the J call TRBJ1-6; perhaps TRBD1 as D (6 bases). V was clipped by 7 bases and J by 10 bases, with 17 bases between them. Germline assignment: CDR1 LGHDT and CDR2 YNNKEL (reference sequence). The CDR3 has 14 amino acids. As DNA, the CDR3 is TGTGCCAGCACCTCAGGGGAGGGAGGGTCACCCCTCCACTTT. It yields the protein CASTSGEGGSPLHF.

This clone was found a few times. The rearrangement links TRBV6-5 to TRBJ1-5, with D perhaps TRBD1 (5 bases). Germline V CDR1 and CDR2: MNHEY, SVGAGI. The CDR3 is 14 amino acids. V was cut by 5 bases and J by 3 bases, with 11 bases left in between. The CDR3 loop reads CASSPDRNNQPQHF. CDR3 sequence (DNA): TGTGCCAGCAGTCCCGACAGAAACAATCAGCCCCAGCATTTT.

The V gene is TRBV4-2, the J gene TRBJ2-5; possible D gene TRBD2, 6 bases. V lost 1 base and J 5 bases, leaving 23 bases between the germline ends. The CDR3 consists of 18 residues. CDR1 and CDR2 from the germline V gene are LGHNA and YNFKEQ. The CDR3 loop reads CASSQGGYGGAIGETQYF. CDR3 in DNA: TGTGCCAGCAGCCAAGGAGGCTACGGCGGGGCCATAGGGGAGACCCAGTACTTC.

This sequence joins TRBV27 and TRBJ2-3; D uncertain. The CDR3 length is 12 residues. Trimming took 0 bases from V and 6 from J, leaving 4 bases between them. The germline V gene encodes CDR1 MNHEY and CDR2 SMNVEV (reference sequence). In DNA form, the CDR3 reads TGTGCCAGCAGTTTATCGGGGGATACGCAGTATTTT. This translates into CASSLSGDTQYF.

The chain combines TRBV29-1 with TRBJ1-2; 7 bases agree with TRBD1. The CDR3 loop spans 10 amino acids. Germline lookup yields CDR1 SQVTM and CDR2 ANQGSEA. The trim removed 6 bases at V and 8 bases at J, leaving 3 bases unmatched. The CDR3 DNA reads TGCAGCGTCGGGGACAGAGGCTACACCTTC. Amino acid sequence: CSVGDRGYTF. The full variable domain, with the rest looked up from reference TRBV29-1 and TRBJ1-2, is SAVISQKPSRDICQRGTSLTIQCQVDSQVTMMFWYRQQPGQSLTLIATANQGSEATYESGFVIDKFPISRPNLTFSTLTVSNMSPEDSSIYLCSVGDRGYTFGSGTRLTVV.

The gene calls are TRBV19 and TRBJ1-4; no definite D call. Trimming shortened V by 6 bases and J by 5 bases, and 16 bases separated the two germline ends. The CDR3 is 15 residues long. The germline V gene has CDR1 LNHDA and CDR2 SQIVND (reference sequence). The CDR3 nucleotides read TGTGCCAGTAGCCCGACGGTATTGATAAATGAAAAACTGTTTTTT. It yields the protein CASSPTVLINEKLFF.

The gene calls are TRBV5-4 and TRBJ2-7; D gene uncertain. This CDR3 contains 14 residues. CDR1 is SGHNT and CDR2 is YYREEE in the germline V gene (reference sequence). V lost 0 bases and J lost 5, with 12 bases in between. The CDR3 DNA sequence: TGTGCCAGCAGCTTGGTCTCCAGATCCCACGAGCAGTACTTC. Protein: CASSLVSRSHEQYF.

The V and J genes are TRBV25-1 and TRBJ1-2; 8 bases fit TRBD1. V gave up 2 bases and J gave up 8 bases; unmatched junction bases: 10. Germline lookup yields CDR1 MGHDK and CDR2 SYGVNS. The CDR3 is 15 residues long. DNA for the CDR3: TGTGCCAGCAGTGAAGTCCACAGGGGGGTTAGCGGCTACACCTTC. Protein sequence: CASSEVHRGVSGYTF.